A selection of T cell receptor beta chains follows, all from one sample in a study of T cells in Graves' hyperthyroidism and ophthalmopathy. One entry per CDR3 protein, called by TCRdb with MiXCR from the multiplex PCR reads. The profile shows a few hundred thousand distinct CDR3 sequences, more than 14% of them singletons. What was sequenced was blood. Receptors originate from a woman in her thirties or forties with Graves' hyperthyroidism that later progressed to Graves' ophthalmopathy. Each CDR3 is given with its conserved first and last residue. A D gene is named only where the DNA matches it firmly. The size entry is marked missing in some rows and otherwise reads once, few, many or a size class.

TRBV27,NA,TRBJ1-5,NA,TGTGCCAGCAGTTTATCCAGGAGCAATCAGCTCCAGCATTTT,CASSLSRSNQLQHF
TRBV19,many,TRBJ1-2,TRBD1,TGTGCCAGCGCTGAGGGACAGGTTAACTATGGCTACACCTTC,CASAEGQVNYGYTF
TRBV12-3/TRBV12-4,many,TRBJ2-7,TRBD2,TGTGCCAGCAGTCGCGGGACTAGCGGTTACGAGCAGTACTTC,CASSRGTSGYEQYF
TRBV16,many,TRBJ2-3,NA,TGTGCCAGCAGCCCCTCCCGCGCGCGGGACACAGATACGCAGTATTTT,CASSPSRARDTDTQYF
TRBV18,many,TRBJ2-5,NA,TGTGCCAGCTCACCACGCCCCAGGGGGGGGGCCGATCAAGAGACCCAGTACTTC,CASSPRPRGGADQETQYF
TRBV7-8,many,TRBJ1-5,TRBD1,TGTGCCAGCAGCCTGAGCAGGGGGATTGGGAATCAGCCCCAGCATTTT,CASSLSRGIGNQPQHF
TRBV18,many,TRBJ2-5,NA,TGTGCCAGCTCACCATTGGAGCAAGAGACCCAGTACTTC,CASSPLEQETQYF
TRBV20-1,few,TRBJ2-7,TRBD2,TGCAGTGCTCCGACTAGCGGGAAGGACGAGCAGTACTTC,CSAPTSGKDEQYF
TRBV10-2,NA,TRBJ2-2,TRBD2,TGCGCCAGCAGTAAGCGGGATAATCCCGGGGAGCTGTTTTTT,CASSKRDNPGELFF
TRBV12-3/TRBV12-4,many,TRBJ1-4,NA,TGTGCCAGCAGTTTAATGCAGGGTTCTAATGAAAAACTGTTTTTT,CASSLMQGSNEKLFF
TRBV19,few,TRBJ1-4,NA,TGTGCCAGTAATACGACAGATTACTATGAAAAACTGTTTTTT,CASNTTDYYEKLFF
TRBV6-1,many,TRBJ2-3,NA,TGTGCCAGCAGCGTCCTTCCCTCATTAGATACGCAGTATTTT,CASSVLPSLDTQYF
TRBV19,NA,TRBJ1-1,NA,TGTGCCAGTAGTATCCTGGGGAACACTGAAGCTTTCTTT,CASSILGNTEAFF
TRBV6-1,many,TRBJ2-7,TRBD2,TGTGCCAGCGGATGGAGCGGGAGGACCTACGAGCAGTACTTC,CASGWSGRTYEQYF
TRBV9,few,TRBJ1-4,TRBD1,TGTGCCAGCAGCGTAAACGGGACAGATAATGAAAAACTGTTTTTT,CASSVNGTDNEKLFF
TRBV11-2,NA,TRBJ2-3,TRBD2,TGTGCCAGCAGCGGGACTAGGACCTACACAGATACGCAGTATTTT,CASSGTRTYTDTQYF
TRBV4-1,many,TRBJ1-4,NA,TGCGCCAGCAGCCAACAGGATTTTCCTAATGAAAAACTGTTTTTT,CASSQQDFPNEKLFF
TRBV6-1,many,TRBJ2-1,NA,TGTGCCAGCAGCGGTGGTCTAGGCTACAATGAGCAGTTCTTC,CASSGGLGYNEQFF
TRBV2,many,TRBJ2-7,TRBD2,TGTGCCAGCAGTTATTTCGGGCCCCGGGAGGGCGAGCAGTACTTC,CASSYFGPREGEQYF
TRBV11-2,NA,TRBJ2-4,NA,TGTGCCAGCAGCTTCTTATCAGCAATTACAGACATTCAGTACTTC,CASSFLSAITDIQYF
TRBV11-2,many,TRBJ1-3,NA,TGTGCCAGCAGACCCCTCTCTGGAAACACCATATATTTT,CASRPLSGNTIYF
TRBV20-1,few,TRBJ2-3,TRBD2,TGCAGTGCCCATGGGGGACTAGCGGGCCAAGATACGCAGTATTTT,CSAHGGLAGQDTQYF
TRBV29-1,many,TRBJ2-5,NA,TGCAGCGTTGATTTGCCGAACCAGTACTTC,CSVDLPNQYF
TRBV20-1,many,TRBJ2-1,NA,TGCAGTGCTAGAGCAGTTGTGATGGGGAATGAGCAGTTCTTC,CSARAVVMGNEQFF
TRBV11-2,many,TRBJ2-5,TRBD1,TGTGCCAGCAGCTCCCGACAGGGTTGGGGAGAGACCCAGTACTTC,CASSSRQGWGETQYF
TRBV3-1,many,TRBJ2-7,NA,TGTGCCAGCAGCCAGAGCCCGGACAGCGGCGAGCAGTACTTC,CASSQSPDSGEQYF
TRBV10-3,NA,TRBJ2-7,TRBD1,TGTGCCATCAGTGGGGGACAGGGGCGAGAGCAGTACTTC,CAISGGQGREQYF
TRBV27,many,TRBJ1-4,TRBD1,TGTGCCAGCAGTTGGGGGGGACAGGGGAATGAAAAACTGTTTTTT,CASSWGGQGNEKLFF
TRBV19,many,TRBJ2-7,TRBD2,TGTGCCAGTAGCCGGACTAGCGGGAGATCTTACGAGCAGTACTTC,CASSRTSGRSYEQYF
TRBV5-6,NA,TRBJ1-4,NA,TGTGCCAGCAGCTTGGCCCCTCCCGGGTTGGAACTGTTTTTT,CASSLAPPGLELFF
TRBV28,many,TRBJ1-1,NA,TGTGCCAGCAGTTTCGACCGCGGACAGAAGGGAAACACTGAAGCTTTCTTT,CASSFDRGQKGNTEAFF
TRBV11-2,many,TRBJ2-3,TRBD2,TGTGCCAGCAGCTGGGGACTAGCGGATGGCACAGATACGCAGTATTTT,CASSWGLADGTDTQYF
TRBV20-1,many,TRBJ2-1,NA,TGCAGTGCTAGAGCTTGGCTAGGGCATGAGCAGTTCTTC,CSARAWLGHEQFF
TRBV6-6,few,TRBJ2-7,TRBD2,TGTGCCAGCAGTTACTTAGCGGGAACCTACGAGCAGTACTTC,CASSYLAGTYEQYF
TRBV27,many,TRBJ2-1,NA,TGTGCCAGCAGTTTAGGCTATTACAATGAGCAGTTCTTC,CASSLGYYNEQFF
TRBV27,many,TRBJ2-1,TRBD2,TGTGCCAGCAGCCGAAACTCCGGGACTAGCGGGAGGGTAGGCTACAATGAGCAGTTCTTC,CASSRNSGTSGRVGYNEQFF
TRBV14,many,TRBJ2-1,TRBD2,TGTGCCAGCAGGGCAAGCGGGAGGGCAGTCAATGAGCAGTTCTTC,CASRASGRAVNEQFF
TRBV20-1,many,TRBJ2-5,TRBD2,TGCAGTGCTTCGGGACTAGCGGGAGTATCAGAGACCCAGTACTTC,CSASGLAGVSETQYF
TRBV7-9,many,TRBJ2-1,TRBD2,TGTGCCAGCAGCGCAACTACTAGCGGGACGACACGTGAGCAGTTCTTC,CASSATTSGTTREQFF
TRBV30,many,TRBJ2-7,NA,TGTGCCTGGAGTGTATTAGGGGCTTACGAGCAGTACTTC,CAWSVLGAYEQYF
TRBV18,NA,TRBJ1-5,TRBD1,TGTGCCAGCTCAGCCACCGGGACAGCCACCAATCAGCCCCAGCATTTT,CASSATGTATNQPQHF
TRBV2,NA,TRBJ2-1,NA,TGTGCCAGCAGTGTTCGGCAAACCTACAATGAGCAGTTCTTC,CASSVRQTYNEQFF
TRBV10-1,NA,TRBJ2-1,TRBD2,TGCGCCAGCAGTGAGTCCGGACTAGCGGACTACAATGAGCAGTTCTTC,CASSESGLADYNEQFF
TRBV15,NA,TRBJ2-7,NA,TGTGCCACCAGCAGAGGCCTAGGAGCTCGGGACGAGCAGTACTTC,CATSRGLGARDEQYF
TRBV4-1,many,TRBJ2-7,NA,TGCGCCAGCAGCCGCCTTCTCGGGCAGGGGCCAAAGCGCGAGCAGTACTTC,CASSRLLGQGPKREQYF
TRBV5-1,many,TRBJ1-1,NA,TGCGCCAGCACCTCCACATCTTCAGGATACACTGAAGCTTTCTTT,CASTSTSSGYTEAFF